This T cell receptor (beta chain) was sequenced in a study of shared clonotypes between healthy human individuals. Measured with immunoSEQ multiplex PCR; TCRdb has only the in-frame clones, and not every one. Found here are approximately 470,000 clones, 78% of them singletons; the top ten hold around 13%. Trimming cost V 2 bases and J 4 bases, with 9 bases left between them. The CDR3 consists of 13 residues. Germline-derived CDR1 and CDR2 are SEHNR and FQNEAQ (reference sequence). Notes on this clone: Other DNA sequences from this sample encode an identical CDR3 as well.

The sequenced sample consisted of PBMCs. The origin of this receptor is a woman between 40 and 50 years old in good health. Some clones in this sample may be carry-over from other donors' samples. This chain connects TRBV7-9 to TRBJ2-7; a possible D gene is TRBD2 (5 bases). The CDR3 region has the DNA TGTGCCAGCAGCTTATATGAGGGATACGAGCAGTACTTC. It encodes CASSLYEGYEQYF.